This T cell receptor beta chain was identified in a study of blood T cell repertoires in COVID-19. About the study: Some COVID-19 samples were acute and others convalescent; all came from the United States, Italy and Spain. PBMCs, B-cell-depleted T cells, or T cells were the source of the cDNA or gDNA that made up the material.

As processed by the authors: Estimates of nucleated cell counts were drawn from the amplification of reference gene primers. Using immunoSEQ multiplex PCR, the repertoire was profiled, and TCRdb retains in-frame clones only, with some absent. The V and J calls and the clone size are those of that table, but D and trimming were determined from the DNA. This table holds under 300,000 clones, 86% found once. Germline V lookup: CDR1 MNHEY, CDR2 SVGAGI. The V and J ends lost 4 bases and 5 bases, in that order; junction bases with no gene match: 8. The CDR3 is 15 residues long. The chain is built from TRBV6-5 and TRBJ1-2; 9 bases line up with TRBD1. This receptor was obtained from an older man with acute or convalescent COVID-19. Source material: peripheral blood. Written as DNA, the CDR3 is TGTGCCAGCAGTTCTGGGACAGGGTATCGGTATGGCTACACCTTC. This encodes CASSSGTGYRYGYTF.